The 22 T cell receptor beta chains below were found in one sample sequenced in a study of blood T cell repertoires in COVID-19. Using immunoSEQ multiplex PCR, the repertoire was profiled, and TCRdb retains in-frame clones only, with some absent. The profile shows around 64,000 clones, roughly 85% of them singletons. Sequences were obtained from peripheral blood. These receptors were taken from a man younger than 45 with acute or convalescent COVID-19.

The rearrangement links TRBV7-2 to TRBJ1-6; perhaps TRBD1 as D (5 bases). V gave up 5 bases and J gave up 3 bases, with 11 bases separating them. This CDR3 has 15 residues. Per germline, CDR1 SGHTA and CDR2 FQGNSA. CDR3 protein: CASSPRQIYNSPLHF. CDR3 coding DNA: TGTGCCAGCAGCCCAAGACAGATCTATAATTCACCCCTCCACTTT.

The chain employs TRBV9 and TRBJ1-2; tentative D call: TRBD1 (5 bases). The CDR3 runs to 13 residues. Between the trimmed V and J ends, which lost 3 bases and 7 bases, there was a span of 13 bases. The germline CDR1 and CDR2 sequences are SGDLS and YYNGEE. This CDR3 reads CASSAGGGSGYTF. CDR3 sequence (DNA): TGTGCCAGCAGCGCCGGGGGAGGGTCTGGCTACACCTTC.

This rearrangement joins TRBV6-2 or TRBV6-3 to TRBJ2-5; tentative D call: TRBD1 (5 bases). The CDR3 loop spans 13 amino acids. V dropped 5 bases and J dropped 3 bases, with 10 bases sitting between them. Germline CDR1 reads MNHEY; CDR2 reads SVGEGT. The CDR3 here is CASSTGREETQYF. The CDR3 DNA is TGTGCCAGCAGTACAGGCAGGGAAGAGACCCAGTACTTC.

The DNA for the CDR3 is TGTGCCAGTAGTATACGGCAGGCCTCTGGAAACACCATATATTTT. Its protein is CASSIRQASGNTIYF. The chain carries TRBV19 and TRBJ1-3; D not resolved. The CDR3 loop spans 15 amino acids. Germline CDR1 LNHDA, CDR2 SQIVND (reference sequence). V lost 2 bases, J lost 0 bases, and 8 bases lay in between.

J is TRBJ1-5 and V is TRBV3-1 (or the pseudogene TRBV3-2), with D perhaps matching TRBD1 (6 bases). CDR1 and CDR2 from the germline V gene are LGHDT and YNNKEL (reference sequence). Between the trimmed V and J ends, which lost 2 bases and 9 bases, there was a span of 8 bases. The length of the CDR3 is 12 residues. CDR3: CASSQQQGPQHF. The CDR3 nucleotides are TGTGCCAGCAGCCAACAACAGGGGCCCCAGCATTTT.

This clone was detected once. The rearrangement uses TRBV6-5 and TRBJ1-4; 9 nucleotides agree with TRBD1. V shed 9 bases, J shed 5 bases, and the junction held 4 bases outside the gene matches. Germline V gives CDR1 MNHEY, CDR2 SVGAGI. This CDR3 contains 13 residues. The chain's CDR3 is CASGTGKNEKLFF. The CDR3, as DNA: TGTGCCAGTGGGACAGGGAAAAATGAAAAACTGTTTTTT.

The CDR3, as DNA: TGCGCCAGCAGCAAAACAGCCACGGGGTACAATGAGCAGTTCTTC. It specifies CASSKTATGYNEQFF. V gene TRBV10-1 combines with J gene TRBJ2-1, with TRBD2 as a possible D gene (5 bases). The germline gives CDR1 WNHNN, CDR2 SYGVQD (reference sequence). Trimming shortened V by 6 bases and J by 4 bases, and 16 bases separated the two germline ends. The CDR3 has 15 residues.

V usage is TRBV9 and J usage is TRBJ1-3; no firm D call. The CDR3 consists of 15 residues. With 4 bases removed from V and 4 bases from J, the gap between germline ends came to 15 bases. CDR1 and CDR2 (germline): SGDLS, YYNGEE. The CDR3 nucleotides are TGTGCCAGCAGCCCCTACCTAGAGTCCGGAAACACCATATATTTT. Translating gives CASSPYLESGNTIYF.

The V call is TRBV5-6, the J call TRBJ2-5; 7 bases align to TRBD2. Germline CDR1 and CDR2: SGHDT and YYEEEE. The CDR3 has 18 amino acids. The V segment lost 2 bases and the J segment 6 bases; nucleotides outside the gene matches: 19. Here the CDR3 reads CASSFGPAGTTKLKTQYF. For the CDR3, the DNA is TGTGCCAGCAGCTTTGGGCCAGCGGGAACTACTAAATTGAAGACCCAGTACTTC.

The chain joins TRBV5-5 to TRBJ1-1; possible D gene TRBD1, 5 bases. This CDR3 is 13 amino acids long. Germline lookup yields CDR1 SGHKS and CDR2 YYEKEE (reference sequence). The V end was cut by 0 bases, the J end by 4 bases, with 7 bases between. The CDR3 loop reads CASSLGGGTEAFF. The DNA for the CDR3 is TGTGCCAGCAGCTTGGGGGGGGGCACTGAAGCTTTCTTT.

The chain carries TRBV6-2 or TRBV6-3 and TRBJ2-1, with 8 nucleotides matching TRBD2. J lost 6 bases, V lost 6 bases, and 7 bases had no gene match. The germline V gene encodes CDR1 MNHEY and CDR2 SVGEGT. The CDR3 runs to 14 residues. CDR3: CASSLSGGSNEQFF. CDR3 DNA: TGTGCCAGCAGCCTAAGCGGGGGCTCCAATGAGCAGTTCTTC.

Worth noting for this clone: This sample also contains other DNA sequences that code for the same CDR3. The CDR3: CASSLTGNTEAFF. The CDR3 nucleotides read TGTGCCAGCAGCCTTACAGGTAACACTGAAGCTTTCTTT. The chain recombines TRBV6-4 with TRBJ1-1; tentatively, D is TRBD1 (5 bases). Germline values: CDR1 MRHNA, CDR2 SNTAGT. The CDR3 length is 13 residues. Trimming pared 6 bases from V and 2 bases from J, leaving 10 bases between.

The rearrangement links TRBV11-2 to TRBJ1-6; maybe TRBD1 (5 bases). With 6 bases removed from V and 3 bases from J, the gap between germline ends came to 15 bases. The CDR3 is 16 residues long. Germline CDR1 is SGHAT and CDR2 is FQNNGV. CDR3 sequence: CASSRGRGDYNSPLHF. The CDR3 nucleotides are TGTGCCAGCAGTCGTGGGCGGGGGGACTATAATTCACCCCTCCACTTT.

CDR3 in amino acids: CASSQGGLATDTQYF. The CDR3, as DNA: TGCGCCAGCAGCCAAGGAGGACTTGCCACAGATACGCAGTATTTT. The chain is built from TRBV4-3 and TRBJ2-3; tentatively, D is TRBD2 (5 bases). The V end lost 1 base, the J end lost 2 bases, and 10 bases lay between the germline ends. Germline loops: CDR1 LGHNA, CDR2 YSLEER. This CDR3 contains 15 residues.

The CDR3 is CASSLDGNTEAFF. In DNA form, the CDR3 reads TGTGCCAGCAGCTTAGACGGGAACACTGAAGCTTTCTTT. The chain has TRBV11-3 and TRBJ1-1; D is unresolved. The V gene's germline CDR1 is SGHNT and CDR2 YENEEA. V was trimmed by 0 bases and J by 1 base, leaving 3 bases between them. This CDR3 comprises 13 residues.

The genes are TRBV5-6 and TRBJ2-1; 10 bases match TRBD2. CDR3 size: 17 residues. CDR1 is SGHDT and CDR2 is YYEEEE in the germline V gene. V lost 0 bases, J lost 0 bases, and 3 bases stayed unmatched. DNA for the CDR3: TGTGCCAGCAGCTTGGCTAGCGGGAGCTTCTCCTACAATGAGCAGTTCTTC. It codes for CASSLASGSFSYNEQFF.

J is TRBJ2-7 and V is TRBV6-4; 13 bases match TRBD2. The V gene end was trimmed by 4 bases and the J gene end by 2 bases; junction bases not matched to a gene: 8. CDR1 and CDR2 (germline): MRHNA, SNTAGT. The CDR3 spans 17 residues. The CDR3 coding sequence is TGTGCCAGCAGTGGCTTTCGGACTAGCGGGGGTCCCTACGAGCAGTACTTC. Protein sequence: CASSGFRTSGGPYEQYF.

This chain connects TRBV6-5 to TRBJ1-1, with D hard to call. CDR1 and CDR2 from the germline V gene are MNHEY and SVGAGI. The CDR3 contains 14 residues. Trimming took off 5 bases at V and 2 bases at J, with 12 bases between the two ends. The CDR3 here is CASSPVAGNTEAFF. DNA for the CDR3: TGTGCCAGCAGTCCTGTGGCGGGCAACACTGAAGCTTTCTTT.

There are a few counts of this clone. The genes are TRBV28 and TRBJ1-2, with 7 bases aligning to TRBD1. The CDR3 loop spans 15 amino acids. CDR1 and CDR2 from the germline V gene are MDHEN and SYDVKM. The ends lost 7 bases at V and 0 bases at J; junction bases unmatched: 8. CDR3 bases: TGTGCCAGCACCGCGGAGGGGACAGCTAACTATGGCTACACCTTC. Translated: CASTAEGTANYGYTF.

This rearrangement joins TRBV10-1 to TRBJ1-3; D is possibly TRBD1 (5 bases). CDR3 length equals 15 residues. Germline lookup yields CDR1 WNHNN and CDR2 SYGVQD (reference sequence). Between the trimmed V and J ends, which lost 0 bases and 1 base, there was a span of 7 bases. This chain's CDR3 is CASSESGGSGNTIYF. The CDR3 DNA sequence: TGCGCCAGCAGTGAGTCGGGGGGTTCTGGAAACACCATATATTTT.

CDR3 nucleotides: TGTGCCAGCAGTTCCGCAGGGACTAAAGGCTACACCTTC. Translation: CASSSAGTKGYTF. The chain couples TRBV28 to TRBJ1-2, with D maybe TRBD1 (5 bases). Germline V gives CDR1 MDHEN, CDR2 SYDVKM. The CDR3 is made up of 13 amino acids. Trimming removed 4 bases at V and 8 bases at J, with 14 bases between.

This chain connects TRBV6-2 or TRBV6-3 to TRBJ2-7; TRBD2 matches at 13 bases. Germline CDR1 MNHEY, CDR2 SVGEGT. With 2 bases clipped from V and 5 bases from J, the junction kept 6 bases outside the gene matches. This CDR3 is 16 amino acids long. The CDR3 loop reads CASSYPRLAGGDEQYF. CDR3 in DNA: TGTGCCAGCAGTTACCCGCGACTAGCGGGAGGTGACGAGCAGTACTTC.